The next 28 T cell receptor beta chains were all read from a single sample in a study of human T cells and chemical hapten exposure. This sample's time point: patch test 1, 2 weeks after DPC sensitization. This sample's treatment: therapeutic diphenylcyclopropenone sensitization with weekly scalp DPC. TCRdb redid the calling of the RACE reads with MiXCR, one entry per CDR3 protein. The data contain 80,000 to 100,000 distinct CDR3 sequences, under 15% of them singletons. This sample comprised whole blood, obtained in connection with sensitization to the hapten diphenylcyclopropenone (DPC). These receptors were obtained from a woman between 40 and 55 years old with alopecia areata. Some clones in this sample may be carry-over from other donors' samples.

The chain links TRBV5-4 to TRBJ2-7, with D perhaps matching TRBD2 (5 bases). V lost 1 base, J lost 3 bases, and 11 bases lay in between. Germline V lookup: CDR1 SGHNT, CDR2 YYREEE (reference sequence). The CDR3 covers 14 residues. The CDR3, as DNA: TGTGCCAGCAGCTTGTCACTAGGACTCTACGAGCAGTACTTC. Amino acid sequence: CASSLSLGLYEQYF.

The rearrangement links TRBV5-1 to TRBJ2-5; D remains ambiguous. Looked up from germline, CDR1 is SGHRS and CDR2 is YFSETQ. V lost 5 bases to trimming and J lost 3 bases, with 14 bases between them. CDR3 length: 14 amino acids. The CDR3 DNA reads as TGCGCCAGCAGTGCAGCTCCGGCCAAAGAGACCCAGTACTTC. Encoded protein: CASSAAPAKETQYF.

Many counts were recorded for this clonotype. This chain links TRBV4-3 with TRBJ1-4; D may be TRBD1 (5 bases). The ends were cut back, 0 bases at V and 7 bases at J, with 24 bases in the middle. The CDR3 contains 19 residues. Germline V lookup: CDR1 LGHNA, CDR2 YSLEER. CDR3 bases: TGCGCCAGCAGCCAAGATGGCCCCTACCGTGGGGGTTGGGGTGAAAAACTGTTTTTT. Its protein is CASSQDGPYRGGWGEKLFF.

The chain recombines TRBV12-2 with TRBJ2-3; the table's D call, TRBD2, was not checked against the DNA. TRBV12-2 is marked as a pseudogene. The CDR3 runs 18 residues. CDR3 in amino acids: CASRSLIQTSGSTDTQYF. Here the CDR3 DNA reads TGTGCAAGTCGCTCCCTTATCCAAACTAGCGGGAGTACAGATACGCAGTATTTT.

This clonotype was counted a few times. The CDR3 region is CASSPEGMAGELFF. CDR3 in DNA: TGTGCCAGCAGCCCGGAGGGTATGGCCGGGGAGCTGTTTTTT. The chain employs TRBV28 and TRBJ2-2; the D gene is possibly TRBD2 (6 bases). CDR1 MDHEN and CDR2 SYDVKM come from the germline V gene. This CDR3 has 14 amino acids. With 6 bases removed from V and 6 bases from J, the gap between germline ends came to 14 bases.

This clonotype was observed a few times. For the CDR3, the DNA is TGTGCCAGTGGGACAGCCCGTTACAATGAGCAGTTCTTC. This codes for CASGTARYNEQFF. The chain employs TRBV19 and TRBJ2-1; 7 positions agree with TRBD1. Germline CDR1 and CDR2: LNHDA and SQIVND (reference sequence). The CDR3 consists of 13 residues. Losses at the gene ends were 8 bases for V and 4 bases for J; bases not matched to a gene: 5.

This clonotype was detected ten times or more. The rearrangement links TRBV29-1 to TRBJ1-1; 7 bases match TRBD1. CDR1 is SQVTM, CDR2 ANQGSEA, per germline. Trimming cost V 5 bases and J 0 bases; bases outside gene matches: 0. This CDR3 is 12 amino acids long. The CDR3 DNA reads as TGCAGCGTTACAGGGGTGAACACTGAAGCTTTCTTT. Its translation: CSVTGVNTEAFF.

This clonotype was counted between two and nine times. J is TRBJ2-3 and V is TRBV28; D call uncertain. Germline CDR1 and CDR2: MDHEN and SYDVKM. The CDR3 is made up of 16 amino acids. Trimming stripped 6 bases from V and 3 bases from J, with 19 bases between. The CDR3 bases are TGTGCCAGCAGCCCACTTTTTACGCCGGGTACAGATACGCAGTATTTT. Its translation is CASSPLFTPGTDTQYF.

This clonotype came up a few times. The chain uses TRBV27 and TRBJ2-3, with D possibly TRBD2 on 8 matching bases. Deletions cut 2 bases from V and 0 bases from J, with 15 bases between. Germline loops: CDR1 MNHEY, CDR2 SMNVEV (reference sequence). This CDR3 is built from 17 residues. CDR3 nucleotides: TGTGCCAGCAGTTTAACCGGGAGGGGGCCTAGCACAGATACGCAGTATTTT. It specifies CASSLTGRGPSTDTQYF.

CDR3 nucleotide sequence: TGTGCCAGTAGTAGGCCGCAGTTAATCAGCAATCAGCCCCAGCATTTT. Protein product: CASSRPQLISNQPQHF. The V gene is TRBV19, the J gene TRBJ1-5; D is ambiguous. Germline V CDR1 and CDR2: LNHDA, SQIVND (reference sequence). The CDR3 consists of 16 residues. Trimming shortened V by 4 bases and J by 1 base, and 14 bases separated the two germline ends.

This clonotype came up a few times. A read error may account for a junction end that differs from germline. J is TRBJ1-3 and V is TRBV12-3 or TRBV12-4; D unclear. The CDR3 totals 13 residues. The CDR3 here is CASSLTDGNTIYF. CDR3 DNA: TGTGCCAGCAGCCTCACGGACGGAAACACCATATATTTC.

This clonotype was observed a handful of times. The chain joins TRBV7-3 to TRBJ2-7; no firm D call. The CDR3 spans 15 residues. Germline V gene sequence: CDR1 SGHTA, CDR2 FQGTGA. V lost 4 bases and J 3 bases, leaving 16 bases between the germline ends. In DNA form, the CDR3 reads TGTGCCAGCAGCTCCCAGCCAGGAAAGGGCTACGAGCAGTACTTC. Encoded protein: CASSSQPGKGYEQYF.

The CDR3, as DNA: TGTGCCAGCAGGGAGATACTCACAGATACGCAGTATTTT. It translates to CASREILTDTQYF. The chain has TRBV25-1 and TRBJ2-3; D not resolved. The CDR3 is 13 residues long. V was shortened by 6 bases and J by 2 bases, with 9 bases between the two germline ends. Germline V CDR1 and CDR2: MGHDK, SYGVNS.

The chain has TRBV7-6 and TRBJ2-7; TRBD2 might be the D (5 bases). V was pared by 1 base and J by 5 bases, with 15 bases between. This CDR3 region has 15 residues. Germline lookup yields CDR1 SGHVS and CDR2 FNYEAQ. CDR3 protein: CASSLVFGSLNEQYF. The CDR3 DNA reads as TGTGCCAGCAGCTTAGTCTTTGGGAGTCTCAACGAGCAGTACTTC. Together with reference TRBV7-6 and TRBJ2-7, the CDR3 gives the full variable domain: GAGVSQSPRYKVTKRGQDVALRCDPISGHVSLYWYRQALGQGPEFLTYFNYEAQQDKSGLPNDRFSAERPEGSISTLTIQRTEQRDSAMYRCASSLVFGSLNEQYFGPGTRLTVT.

At least ten counts were recorded for this clonotype. The rearrangement joins TRBV3-1 to TRBJ1-1; D remains ambiguous. The CDR3 length is 14 residues. Germline loops: CDR1 LGHDT, CDR2 YNNKEL (reference sequence). V lost 3 bases to trimming and J lost 6 bases, with 14 bases between them. This chain's CDR3 is CASSHTVSGPEAFF. CDR3 in DNA: TGTGCCAGCAGCCATACGGTATCCGGACCTGAAGCTTTCTTT.

This chain uses TRBV7-6 with TRBJ2-5; 10 positions match TRBD1. Germline lookup yields CDR1 SGHVS and CDR2 FNYEAQ. This CDR3 comprises 16 residues. The trim removed 3 bases at V and 4 bases at J, leaving 8 bases unmatched. The DNA for the CDR3 is TGTGCCAGCAGCTTGAGACAGGGGGCTGGAGCAGAGACCCAGTACTTC. Protein sequence: CASSLRQGAGAETQYF.

This clonotype appeared a few times. CDR3 amino acids: CAISGTPSSYEQYF. The CDR3 DNA reads as TGTGCCATCTCGGGAACACCGAGCTCCTACGAGCAGTACTTC. The rearrangement links TRBV10-3 to TRBJ2-7; D possibly corresponds to TRBD2 (5 bases). The length of the CDR3 is 14 residues. Germline CDR1 is ENHRY and CDR2 is SYGVKD. V was cut by 8 bases and J by 0 bases, with 14 bases left in between.

This clonotype was counted only a few times. The chain combines TRBV20-1 with TRBJ1-1; maybe TRBD1 (6 bases). Germline V gene lookup returns CDR1 DFQATT and CDR2 SNEGSKA (reference sequence). The CDR3 is made up of 15 amino acids. Between the trimmed V and J ends, which lost 3 bases and 5 bases, there was a span of 19 bases. Here the CDR3 reads CSASMGGAEGTEAFF. The CDR3, as DNA: TGCAGTGCTAGTATGGGGGGGGCTGAAGGGACTGAAGCTTTCTTT.

This chain joins TRBV10-3 and TRBJ2-1; 8 bases line up with TRBD2. Germline V lookup: CDR1 ENHRY, CDR2 SYGVKD. J lost 8 bases, V lost 4 bases, and 10 bases had no gene match. The CDR3 runs to 15 residues. The DNA for the CDR3 is TGTGCCATCAGTGGAAGGCGGGAGGTTCTCGATGAGCAGTTCTTC. Its translation is CAISGRREVLDEQFF.

A few counts support this clonotype. CDR3 residues: CAISGASGRRDPDTQYF. Written as DNA, the CDR3 is TGTGCCATCAGTGGGGCGAGCGGGAGACGTGACCCAGATACGCAGTATTTT. The chain uses TRBV10-3 and TRBJ2-3; 8 bases line up with TRBD2. The CDR3 is 17 residues long. The V segment lost 4 bases and the J segment 4 bases; nucleotides outside the gene matches: 13. The germline V gene has CDR1 ENHRY and CDR2 SYGVKD.

The chain has TRBV7-2 and TRBJ2-1; 10 nucleotides match TRBD2. CDR1 and CDR2 from the germline V gene are SGHTA and FQGNSA. Unmatched junction bases numbered 9, after V lost 4 bases and J lost 3 bases. The CDR3 length is 17 residues. The CDR3 nucleotides are TGTGCCAGCAGCTCTTCCCAAGCGGGGGGGGTCTACAATGAGCAGTTCTTC. Translation gives CASSSSQAGGVYNEQFF.

The V call is TRBV5-6, the J call TRBJ2-5; 8 bases are a match to TRBD1. With 1 base clipped from V and 4 bases from J, the junction kept 9 bases outside the gene matches. CDR1 is SGHDT and CDR2 is YYEEEE in the germline V gene. This CDR3 comprises 16 residues. This chain's CDR3 is CASSLPATGTGETQYF. The CDR3 DNA follows: TGTGCCAGCAGCTTGCCGGCGACAGGGACAGGAGAGACCCAGTACTTC.

The V call is TRBV3-1, the J call TRBJ1-1; the match to TRBD1 covers 8 bases. J was trimmed by 6 bases and V by 2 bases; bases with no gene match: 14. The CDR3 runs to 17 residues. CDR1 is LGHDT and CDR2 is YNNKEL in the germline V gene (reference sequence). The CDR3 DNA follows: TGTGCCAGCAGCCAAATAGGGACAGGTCATGGGAGCTCTGAAGCTTTCTTT. This codes for CASSQIGTGHGSSEAFF.

This clonotype was recorded many times. CDR3 sequence (DNA): TGTGCCAGCAGTTATGGGCAGTCCCGTTTTTCCCAGCATTTT. The encoded protein is CASSYGQSRFSQHF. The chain uses TRBV6-2 or TRBV6-3 and TRBJ1-5; no reliable D call. This CDR3 is built from 14 residues. The V gene lost 3 bases and the J gene lost 11 bases, with 17 bases spanning the gap. Looked up from germline, CDR1 is MNHEY and CDR2 is SVGEGT.

This clonotype was seen at least ten times. One junction end disagrees with the germline gene, perhaps due to a read error. The chain is built from TRBV7-7 and TRBJ2-3; D gene ambiguous. CDR3 length: 13 amino acids. Germline lookup yields CDR1 SSHAT and CDR2 FNYEAQ (reference sequence). The CDR3 DNA reads TGTGCTAGCAGCGTAACGATAGAAGATACGCAGTATTTT. Translating gives CASSVTIEDTQYF.

The chain links TRBV7-2 to TRBJ2-7; TRBD2 matches 12 bases. Germline CDR1 is SGHTA and CDR2 is FQGNSA. The V and J ends lost 0 bases and 6 bases, in that order; junction bases with no gene match: 3. The CDR3 consists of 15 residues. CDR3 sequence reads: CASSLALAGGGEQYF. CDR3 coding DNA: TGTGCCAGCAGCTTAGCTCTAGCGGGAGGGGGCGAGCAGTACTTC. The whole variable domain, filled in from reference TRBV7-2 and TRBJ2-7, reads GAGVSQSPSNKVTEKGKDVELRCDPISGHTALYWYRQSLGQGLEFLIYFQGNSAPDKSGLPSDRFSAERTGGSVSTLTIQRTQQEDSAVYLCASSLALAGGGEQYFGPGTRLTVT.

The rearrangement uses TRBV5-3 and TRBJ1-6; TRBD1 agrees at 9 bases. TRBV5-3 has ORF status, its function being uncertain. This CDR3 has 14 residues. The CDR3 coding sequence is TGTGCAGAAGCTGGGGACAGGGAAGATTCACCCCTCCACTTT. Protein: CAEAGDREDSPLHF.

This clonotype has a count of ten or more. This sequence joins TRBV2 and TRBJ1-2; 8 positions agree with TRBD1. The CDR3 runs to 14 residues. CDR1 is SNHLY, CDR2 FYNNEI, per germline. V trimming: 7 bases; J trimming: 2 bases; junction bases outside the gene matches: 6. The CDR3 region is CASTSYRGNYGYTF. As DNA, the CDR3 is TGTGCCAGCACATCCTACAGGGGGAACTATGGCTACACCTTC.